This T cell receptor beta chain was identified during a study of T cells in tumors after PD-1 blockade. Study in general: Either cemiplimab 350 mg every 2 weeks or pembrolizumab 200 mg every 3 weeks was given. During anti-PD-1 treatment, some patients continued daily vismodegib 150 mg.

The CDR3 runs to 14 residues. The germline V and J ends were trimmed by 4 bases and 8 bases, with 17 bases remaining between them. Germline V gene sequence: CDR1 LGHNA, CDR2 YNFKEQ. Genomic DNA template from tumor biopsies or peripheral blood, 616 ng to 6,004 ng input. Study results and limitations: Peripheral recruitment is suggested, as some novel exhausted tumor clones were in pre-treatment blood.

A remark on this clone: Its antigen remains unknown.

Sequencing used immunoSEQ multiplex PCR; TCRdb keeps in-frame clones, though not all of them. The repertoire holds about 33,000 clones, around 78% seen once, with roughly 39% in the top ten. The TCR sequence derives from a human donor with basal cell carcinoma. The V call is TRBV4-2, the J call TRBJ1-1; D gene uncertain. This material consisted of PBMCs, taken before anti-PD-1 treatment. CDR3 sequence reads: CASSLPTDASEAFF. In DNA form, the CDR3 reads TGTGCCAGCAGCCTCCCGACGGACGCCTCAGAAGCTTTCTTT.